This T cell receptor beta chain appears in the sequencing data of a study of OX40 agonist ivuxolimab in advanced cancers. Broader study findings: On average, CD8+ T cells showed a greater number of expanded clones than CD4+. Clonal expansion was seen in CD4+ and CD8+ blood T cells by week 6 at 0.1 to 3.0 mg/kg. Expanded peripheral T-cell antigen specificity went undetermined.

Blood sampling was done at baseline, cycle 4 day 1, and cycle 7 day 1. In this sample, this clone turned up once. Its antigen is unknown. The protocol was immunoSEQ multiplex PCR, while the TCRdb copy is restricted to in-frame clones and leaves out a portion. Among about 60,000 clones, around 87% were seen once, and the ten largest hold 5% to 5.5%. Germline V gene lookup returns CDR1 SGHVS and CDR2 FQNEAQ. This CDR3 has 12 amino acids. Trimming cost V 5 bases and J 8 bases, with 12 bases left between them. The material sequenced was CD4+ or CD8+ T cells sorted from blood, taken in a trial of the OX40 agonist ivuxolimab. J is TRBJ1-2 and V is TRBV7-8; perhaps TRBD1 as D (6 bases). The receptor comes from an adult with an advanced solid tumor such as melanoma, head and neck, liver or kidney cancer. The CDR3 region has the DNA TGTGCCAGCAGCGCAACAGGGTCCGGCTACACCTTC. This gives the protein CASSATGSGYTF.